Below are 9 T cell receptor beta chains sequenced from a single sample in a study of cytomegalovirus exposure and HLA in healthy donors. PCR employed 60 Vbeta and 13 Jbeta primers. Sequenced by immunoSEQ multiplex PCR; TCRdb stores in-frame clones only, minus some. The table records 130,000 or so clones, roughly 80% of them present only once. Specimen: PBMCs. All receptors derive from a man aged 35-49 years in good health and CMV-seronegative.

The chain couples TRBV6-5 to TRBJ1-3; the match to TRBD1 covers 7 bases. The CDR3 spans 16 residues. Germline CDR1 is MNHEY and CDR2 is SVGAGI. With 2 bases clipped from V and 5 bases from J, the junction kept 9 bases outside the gene matches. Here the CDR3 DNA reads TGTGCCAGCAGTTACCAACAGGGGACGGGTAGAAACACCATATATTTT. Protein product: CASSYQQGTGRNTIYF.

The V call is TRBV18, the J call TRBJ2-3; 12 nucleotides agree with TRBD2. CDR1 is KGHSH and CDR2 is LQKENI in the germline V gene. With V trimmed by 0 bases and J by 4 bases, 2 bases remained unmatched. The CDR3 runs to 16 residues. The CDR3 DNA sequence: TGTGCCAGCTCACCACCTCCTAGCGGGGGGGCAGATACGCAGTATTTT. Translated, it gives CASSPPPSGGADTQYF.

The chain carries TRBV9 and TRBJ2-3; 7 nucleotides match TRBD1. The CDR3 is 11 residues long. Unmatched junction bases numbered 2, after V lost 7 bases and J lost 6 bases. Germline assignment: CDR1 SGDLS and CDR2 YYNGEE. In DNA form, the CDR3 reads TGTGCCAGCCAGGGGGAGGATACGCAGTATTTT. It is translated as CASQGEDTQYF.

This clone occurred once. J is TRBJ2-6 and V is TRBV9; 9 nucleotides line up with TRBD1. The ends lost 4 bases at V and 4 bases at J; junction bases unmatched: 6. The germline gives CDR1 SGDLS, CDR2 YYNGEE. This CDR3 has 16 residues. CDR3 sequence: CASSPGTGYGANVLTF. CDR3 DNA sequence: TGTGCCAGCAGCCCAGGGACAGGGTACGGGGCCAACGTCCTGACTTTC.

This chain links TRBV5-4 with TRBJ2-3, with TRBD2 matching 7 bases. Trimming took 2 bases from V and 5 from J; bases not matched to a gene: 11. The germline V gene has CDR1 SGHNT and CDR2 YYREEE (reference sequence). The CDR3 covers 16 residues. The DNA of the CDR3 is TGTGCCAGCAGCTTCACTACTAGCGCAGCAGGAGATACGCAGTATTTT. This sequence encodes CASSFTTSAAGDTQYF.

The genes are TRBV4-1 and TRBJ1-1; perhaps TRBD1 as D (6 bases). This CDR3 has 16 residues. Trimming took off 2 bases at V and 4 bases at J, with 17 bases between the two ends. CDR1 is MGHRA and CDR2 is YSYEKL in the germline V gene. Written as DNA, the CDR3 is TGCGCCAGCAGCCAATCTAACAGGGTTTTCGGCACTGAAGCTTTCTTT. It is translated as CASSQSNRVFGTEAFF.

The chain couples TRBV27 to TRBJ2-7; no firm D call. Trimming took off 2 bases at V and 1 base at J, with 12 bases between the two ends. Germline V gene data show CDR1 as MNHEY and CDR2 as SMNVEV (reference sequence). CDR3 length: 15 amino acids. The CDR3 sequence: CASSLRPGRSYEQYF. As DNA, the CDR3 is TGTGCCAGCAGTTTACGCCCAGGAAGGTCCTACGAGCAGTACTTC.

The chain is built from TRBV4-2 and TRBJ1-2; D is perhaps TRBD1 (6 bases). Trimming removed 4 bases from V and 3 bases from J, with 12 bases in between. This CDR3 is built from 14 residues. Germline CDR1 is LGHNA and CDR2 is YNFKEQ. Written as DNA, the CDR3 is TGTGCCAGCAGCCCAGGGGAGGGAGACTATGGCTACACCTTC. Translating it yields CASSPGEGDYGYTF.

Here the CDR3 DNA reads TGTGCCAGCAGCTTTCTCCCGACAGGGAACCAAGAGACCCAGTACTTC. Its translation: CASSFLPTGNQETQYF. V usage is TRBV7-6 and J usage is TRBJ2-5, with 7 nucleotides matching TRBD1. V shed 3 bases and J 0 bases; nucleotides not matched to a gene: 7. CDR1 is SGHVS, CDR2 FNYEAQ, per germline. CDR3 length equals 16 residues.